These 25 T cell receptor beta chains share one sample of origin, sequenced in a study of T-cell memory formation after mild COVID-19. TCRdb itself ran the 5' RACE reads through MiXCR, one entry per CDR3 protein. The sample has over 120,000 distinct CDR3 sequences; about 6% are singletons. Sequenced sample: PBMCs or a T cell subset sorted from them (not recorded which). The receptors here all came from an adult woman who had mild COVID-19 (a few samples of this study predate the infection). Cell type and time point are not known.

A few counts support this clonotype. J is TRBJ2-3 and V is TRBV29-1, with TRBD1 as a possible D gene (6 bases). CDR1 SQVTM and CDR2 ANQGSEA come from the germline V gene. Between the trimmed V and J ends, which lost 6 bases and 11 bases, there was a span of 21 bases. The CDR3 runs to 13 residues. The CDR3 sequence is CSVADSRYIVQYF. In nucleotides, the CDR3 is TGCAGCGTAGCGGACAGCCGGTACATCGTGCAGTATTTT.

CDR3 amino acids: CASSYRGGSNQPQHF. The DNA of the CDR3 is TGTGCCAGCAGTTACCGAGGCGGTAGCAATCAGCCCCAGCATTTT. The rearrangement uses TRBV6-5 and TRBJ1-5; D ambiguous. V gave up 2 bases and J gave up 0 bases, with 8 bases separating them. Per germline, CDR1 MNHEY and CDR2 SVGAGI. The CDR3 extends over 15 amino acids.

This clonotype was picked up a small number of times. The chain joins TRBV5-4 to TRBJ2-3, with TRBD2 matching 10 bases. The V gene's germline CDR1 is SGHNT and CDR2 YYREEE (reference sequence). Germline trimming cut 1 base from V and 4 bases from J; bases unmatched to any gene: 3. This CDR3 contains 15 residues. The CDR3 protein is CASSLISGGADTQYF. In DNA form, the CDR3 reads TGTGCCAGCAGCTTGATCAGCGGGGGGGCAGATACGCAGTATTTT.

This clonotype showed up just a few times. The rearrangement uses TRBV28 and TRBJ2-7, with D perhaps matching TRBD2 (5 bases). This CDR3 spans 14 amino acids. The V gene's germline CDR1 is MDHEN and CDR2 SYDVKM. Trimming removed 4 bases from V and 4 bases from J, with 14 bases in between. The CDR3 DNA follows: TGTGCCAGCAGTTCCCCCGAGGGTCTATACGAGCAGTACTTC. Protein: CASSSPEGLYEQYF.

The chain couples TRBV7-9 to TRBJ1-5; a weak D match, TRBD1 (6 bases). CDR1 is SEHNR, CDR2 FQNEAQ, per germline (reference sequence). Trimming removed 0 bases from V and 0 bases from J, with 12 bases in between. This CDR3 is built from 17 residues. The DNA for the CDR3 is TGTGCCAGCAGCTTAGCGTGGGGGGCTTATAGCAATCAGCCCCAGCATTTT. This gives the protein CASSLAWGAYSNQPQHF.

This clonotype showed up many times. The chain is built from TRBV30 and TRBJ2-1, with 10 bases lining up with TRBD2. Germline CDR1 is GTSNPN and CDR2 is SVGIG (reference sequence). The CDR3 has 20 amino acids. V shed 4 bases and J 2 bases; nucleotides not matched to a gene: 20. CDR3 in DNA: TGTGCCTGGACTGGCCTCGAAGCGGGGGGGCCTCCGAGGACCTACAATGAGCAGTTCTTC. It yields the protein CAWTGLEAGGPPRTYNEQFF.

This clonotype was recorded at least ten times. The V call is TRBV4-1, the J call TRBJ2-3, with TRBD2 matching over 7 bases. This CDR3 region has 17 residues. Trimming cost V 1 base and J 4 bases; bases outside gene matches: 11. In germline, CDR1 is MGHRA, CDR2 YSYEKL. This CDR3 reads CASSQAGMAGDADTQYF. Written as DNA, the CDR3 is TGCGCCAGCAGCCAAGCGGGGATGGCGGGGGACGCAGATACGCAGTATTTT.

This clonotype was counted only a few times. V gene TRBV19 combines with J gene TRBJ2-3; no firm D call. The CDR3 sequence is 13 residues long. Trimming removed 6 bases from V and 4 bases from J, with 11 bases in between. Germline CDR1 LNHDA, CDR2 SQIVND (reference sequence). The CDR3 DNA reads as TGTGCCAGTAGAAGAGTTGGAGCAGATACGCAGTATTTT. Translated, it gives CASRRVGADTQYF.

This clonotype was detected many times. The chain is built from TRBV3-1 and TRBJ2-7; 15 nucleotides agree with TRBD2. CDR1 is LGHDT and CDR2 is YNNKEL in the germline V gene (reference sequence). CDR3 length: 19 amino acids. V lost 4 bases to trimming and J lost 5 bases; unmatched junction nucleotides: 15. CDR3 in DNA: TGTGCCAGCAGCCGTCGTGGACTAGCGGGAGGGCCCTCGGGAAACGAGCAGTACTTC. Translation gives CASSRRGLAGGPSGNEQYF.

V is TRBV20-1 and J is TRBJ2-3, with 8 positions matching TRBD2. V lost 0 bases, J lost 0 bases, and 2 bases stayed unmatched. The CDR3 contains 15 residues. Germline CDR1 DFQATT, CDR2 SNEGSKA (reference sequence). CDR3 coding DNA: TGCAGTGCTAGAGAGGCGGGGGGTAGCACAGATACGCAGTATTTT. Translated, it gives CSAREAGGSTDTQYF.

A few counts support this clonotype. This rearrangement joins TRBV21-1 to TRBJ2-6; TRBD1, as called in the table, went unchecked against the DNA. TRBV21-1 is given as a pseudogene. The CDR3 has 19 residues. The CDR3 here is CAIRRRTGGPYSGANVLTF. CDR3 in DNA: TGTGCCATTCGCCGAAGGACAGGGGGCCCCTACTCTGGGGCCAACGTCCTGACTTTC.

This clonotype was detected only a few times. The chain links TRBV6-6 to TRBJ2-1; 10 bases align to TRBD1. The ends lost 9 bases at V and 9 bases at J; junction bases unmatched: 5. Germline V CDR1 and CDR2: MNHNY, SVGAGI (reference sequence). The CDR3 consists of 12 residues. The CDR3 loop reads CASRQGAGEQFF. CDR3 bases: TGTGCCAGTCGACAGGGGGCGGGTGAGCAGTTCTTC.

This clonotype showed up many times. The DNA of the CDR3 is TGTGCCAGCTCACCAGAAGGACAGGTCATCGTGGGGCCTCACAATGAGCAGTTCTTC. Protein sequence: CASSPEGQVIVGPHNEQFF. V usage is TRBV18 and J usage is TRBJ2-1, with 7 bases that match TRBD1. CDR1 and CDR2 from the germline V gene are KGHSH and LQKENI. The CDR3 extends over 19 amino acids. The V and J ends lost 2 bases and 5 bases, in that order; junction bases with no gene match: 18.

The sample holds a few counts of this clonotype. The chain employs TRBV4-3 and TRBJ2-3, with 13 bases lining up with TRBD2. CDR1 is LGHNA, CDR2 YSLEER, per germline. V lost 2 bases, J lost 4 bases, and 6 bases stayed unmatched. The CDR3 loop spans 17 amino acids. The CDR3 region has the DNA TGCGCCAGCAGCCAACCCCGGACTAGCGGGAGCGCAGATACGCAGTATTTT. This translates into CASSQPRTSGSADTQYF.

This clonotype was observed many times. The CDR3 sequence: CASRLSSGQNEKLFF. In DNA, the CDR3 is TGCGCCAGCAGACTCAGCTCGGGACAGAATGAAAAACTGTTTTTT. The rearrangement uses TRBV4-1 and TRBJ1-4, with 7 bases aligning to TRBD1. V gave up 6 bases and J gave up 5 bases; unmatched junction bases: 9. This CDR3 comprises 15 residues. The germline gives CDR1 MGHRA, CDR2 YSYEKL.

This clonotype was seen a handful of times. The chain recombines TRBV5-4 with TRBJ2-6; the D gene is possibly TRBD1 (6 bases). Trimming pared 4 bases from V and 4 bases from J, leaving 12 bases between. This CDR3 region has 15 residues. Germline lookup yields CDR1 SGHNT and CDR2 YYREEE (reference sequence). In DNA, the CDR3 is TGTGCCAGCAGCACGACAGGTCCCGGGGCCAACGTCCTGACTTTC. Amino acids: CASSTTGPGANVLTF.

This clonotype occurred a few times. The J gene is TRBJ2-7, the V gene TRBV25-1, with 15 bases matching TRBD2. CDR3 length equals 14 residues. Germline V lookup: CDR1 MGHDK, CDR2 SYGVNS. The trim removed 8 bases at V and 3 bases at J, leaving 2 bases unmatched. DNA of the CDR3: TGTGCCAGCGAGGGACTAGCGGGGGGCTACGAGCAGTACTTC. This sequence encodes CASEGLAGGYEQYF.

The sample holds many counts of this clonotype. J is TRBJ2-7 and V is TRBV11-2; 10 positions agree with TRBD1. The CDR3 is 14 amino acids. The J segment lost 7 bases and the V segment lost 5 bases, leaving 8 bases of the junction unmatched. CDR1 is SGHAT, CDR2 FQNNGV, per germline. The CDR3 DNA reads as TGTGCCAGCAGCGTCGACAGGGGGCTTGGGGAGCAGTACTTC. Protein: CASSVDRGLGEQYF.

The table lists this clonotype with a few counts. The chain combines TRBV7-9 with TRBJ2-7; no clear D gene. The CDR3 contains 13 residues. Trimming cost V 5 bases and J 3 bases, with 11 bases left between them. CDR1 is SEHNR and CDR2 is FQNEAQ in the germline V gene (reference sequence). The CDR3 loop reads CASSLRTHYEQYF. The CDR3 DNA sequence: TGTGCCAGCAGCCTTAGGACCCACTACGAGCAGTACTTC. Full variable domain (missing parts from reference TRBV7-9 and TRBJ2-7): DTGVSQNPRHKITKRGQNVTFRCDPISEHNRLYWYRQTLGQGPEFLTYFQNEAQLEKSRLLSDRFSAERPKGSFSTLEIQRTEQGDSAMYLCASSLRTHYEQYFGPGTRLTVT.

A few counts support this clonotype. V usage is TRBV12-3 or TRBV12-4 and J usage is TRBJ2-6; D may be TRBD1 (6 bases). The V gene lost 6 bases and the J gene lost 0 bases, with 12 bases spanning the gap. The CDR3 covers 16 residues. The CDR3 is CASSQTGNSGANVLTF. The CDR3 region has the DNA TGTGCCAGCAGCCAGACAGGAAACTCTGGGGCCAACGTCCTGACTTTC.

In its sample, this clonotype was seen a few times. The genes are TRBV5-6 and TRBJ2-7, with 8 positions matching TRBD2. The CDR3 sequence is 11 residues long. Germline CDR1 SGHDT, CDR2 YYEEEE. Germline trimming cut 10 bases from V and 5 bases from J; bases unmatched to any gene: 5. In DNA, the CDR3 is TGTGCCGGAGCGGGGGAGGACGAGCAGTACTTC. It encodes CAGAGEDEQYF.

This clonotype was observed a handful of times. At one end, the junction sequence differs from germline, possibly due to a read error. The CDR3 region is CASSIAGNTIYF. The CDR3 coding sequence is TGTGCCAGCAGCATAGCTGGAAACACCATATATTTT. The chain combines TRBV7-6 with TRBJ1-3; D is undetermined. CDR1 and CDR2 (germline): SGHVS, FNYEAQ. This CDR3 is 12 amino acids long.

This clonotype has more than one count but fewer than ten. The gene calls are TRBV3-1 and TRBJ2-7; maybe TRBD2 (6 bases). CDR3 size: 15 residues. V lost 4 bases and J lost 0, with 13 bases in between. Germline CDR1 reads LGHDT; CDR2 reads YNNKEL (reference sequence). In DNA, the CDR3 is TGTGCCAGCAGCCTCCTAGCGAGTCGCTCCTACGAGCAGTACTTC. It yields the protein CASSLLASRSYEQYF.

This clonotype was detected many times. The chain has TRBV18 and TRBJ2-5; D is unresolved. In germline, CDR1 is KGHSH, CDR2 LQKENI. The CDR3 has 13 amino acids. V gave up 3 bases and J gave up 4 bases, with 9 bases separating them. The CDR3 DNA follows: TGTGCCAGCTCACCCCTGGACCGAGAGACCCAGTACTTC. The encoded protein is CASSPLDRETQYF. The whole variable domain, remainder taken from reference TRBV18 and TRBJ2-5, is NAGVMQNPRHLVRRRGQEARLRCSPMKGHSHVYWYRQLPEEGLKFMVYLQKENIIDESGMPKERFSAEFPKEGPSILRIQQVVRGDSAAYFCASSPLDRETQYFGPGTRLLVL.

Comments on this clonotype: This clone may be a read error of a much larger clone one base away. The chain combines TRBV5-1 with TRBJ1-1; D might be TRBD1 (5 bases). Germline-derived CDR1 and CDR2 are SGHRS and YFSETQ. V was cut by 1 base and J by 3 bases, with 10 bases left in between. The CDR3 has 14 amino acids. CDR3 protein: CASSLLGEDTEAFF. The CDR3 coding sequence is TGCGCCAGCAGCTTGTTAGGGGAGGACACTGAAGCTTTCTTT.